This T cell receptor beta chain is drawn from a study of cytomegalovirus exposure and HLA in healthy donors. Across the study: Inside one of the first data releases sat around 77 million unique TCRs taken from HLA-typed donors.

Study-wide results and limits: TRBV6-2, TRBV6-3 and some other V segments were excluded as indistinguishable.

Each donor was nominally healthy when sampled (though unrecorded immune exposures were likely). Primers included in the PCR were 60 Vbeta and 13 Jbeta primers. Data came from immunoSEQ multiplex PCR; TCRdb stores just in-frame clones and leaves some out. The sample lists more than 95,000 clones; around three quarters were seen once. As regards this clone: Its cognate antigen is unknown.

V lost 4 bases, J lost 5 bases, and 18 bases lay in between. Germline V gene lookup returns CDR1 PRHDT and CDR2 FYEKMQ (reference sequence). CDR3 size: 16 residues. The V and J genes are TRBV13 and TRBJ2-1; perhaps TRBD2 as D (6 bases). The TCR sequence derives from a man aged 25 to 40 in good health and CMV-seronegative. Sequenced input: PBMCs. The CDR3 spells CASSSVPGTPNNEQFF. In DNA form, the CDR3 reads TGTGCCAGCAGCTCCGTTCCCGGGACTCCCAACAATGAGCAGTTCTTC.